The 26 T cell receptor beta chains presented below share a single source sample, sequenced in a study of shared clonotypes between healthy human individuals (dated by TCRdb to about 2020). Library generation was performed with the immunoSEQ multiplex PCR assay. TCRdb's version of the immuneACCESS table is confined to in-frame rearrangements and falls short of the full clone set. An unresolved V gene accounts for under half of the shortfall where checked; the remainder is of unknown origin. This sample gives 2 million to 2.5 million clones in total; 85% to 95% of them show up just once. More than 1.5% of the sample goes to the ten largest clones. CD8 naive samples consisted of CD45RO-negative cells that were positively selected for CCR7, yielding a CD45RA+CCR7+ population without TemRA cells. Sequenced sample: naive CD8+ T cells from PBMCs. What the cell subset or site label conveys for this sample: CD45RA+CCR7+. The receptors originated from a man in his late teens or twenties in good health. Some clones in this sample may be carry-over from other donors' samples.

Comment on this clone: Other DNA sequences from this sample encode an identical CDR3 as well. The chain joins TRBV29-1 to TRBJ2-7, with 7 bases lining up with TRBD1. The V gene's germline CDR1 is SQVTM and CDR2 ANQGSEA. The J segment lost 5 bases and the V segment lost 4 bases, leaving 2 bases of the junction unmatched. This CDR3 contains 11 residues. CDR3 nucleotide sequence: TGCAGCGTTGGACAGGGACACGAGCAGTACTTC. This sequence encodes CSVGQGHEQYF.

V gene TRBV13 combines with J gene TRBJ2-7; perhaps TRBD1 as D (5 bases). V lost 0 bases and J lost 2, with 8 bases in between. The CDR3 is made up of 14 amino acids. Germline lookup yields CDR1 PRHDT and CDR2 FYEKMQ (reference sequence). CDR3 loop: CASSLGTVAYEQYF. CDR3 sequence (DNA): TGTGCCAGCAGCTTAGGGACAGTCGCCTACGAGCAGTACTTC.

V and J are TRBV6-5 and TRBJ2-7; TRBD1 aligns across 9 bases. This CDR3 is built from 14 residues. CDR1 is MNHEY, CDR2 SVGAGI, per germline. J lost 1 base, V lost 6 bases, and 4 bases had no gene match. The CDR3 is CASRYGTGSYEQYF. The CDR3 DNA reads TGTGCCAGCAGATACGGGACAGGGTCCTACGAGCAGTACTTC.

Only one count was recorded for this clone. The chain uses TRBV11-2 and TRBJ2-7; TRBD2 is a possible D gene (6 bases). V lost 3 bases, J lost 3 bases, and 18 bases lay in between. Germline loops: CDR1 SGHAT, CDR2 FQNNGV. This CDR3 has 16 residues. Written as DNA, the CDR3 is TGTGCCAGCAGCTTGGAGGGGCGGCCTCAATTCTACGAGCAGTACTTC. It yields the protein CASSLEGRPQFYEQYF.

V usage is TRBV4-1 and J usage is TRBJ2-1, with TRBD1 as a possible D gene (7 bases). CDR1 and CDR2 from the germline V gene are MGHRA and YSYEKL. This CDR3 contains 14 residues. V shed 5 bases and J shed 5 bases, with 13 bases lying between them. The CDR3 is CASSVRGTDNEQFF. The CDR3 bases are TGCGCCAGCAGCGTCCGCGGGACAGACAATGAGCAGTTCTTC.

V and J are TRBV5-1 and TRBJ2-1; tentative D call: TRBD2 (6 bases). Trimming took off 0 bases at V and 2 bases at J, with 12 bases between the two ends. Looked up from germline, CDR1 is SGHRS and CDR2 is YFSETQ. This CDR3 comprises 16 residues. CDR3 residues: CASSLDWRAPYNEQFF. The CDR3, as DNA: TGCGCCAGCAGCTTGGATTGGAGGGCCCCCTACAATGAGCAGTTCTTC.

This chain connects TRBV5-1 to TRBJ2-7, with D perhaps given as TRBD1 or TRBD2 (7 bases each). Trimming cost V 4 bases and J 2 bases, with 10 bases left between them. Germline V gene data show CDR1 as SGHRS and CDR2 as YFSETQ. CDR3 length: 13 residues. CDR3 DNA: TGCGCCAGCAGCGCAGGGGGGGCCTACGAGCAGTACTTC. Translation gives CASSAGGAYEQYF. The whole variable domain, remainder taken from reference TRBV5-1 and TRBJ2-7, is KAGVTQTPRYLIKTRGQQVTLSCSPISGHRSVSWYQQTPGQGLQFLFEYFSETQRNKGNFPGRFSGRQFSNSRSEMNVSTLELGDSALYLCASSAGGAYEQYFGPGTRLTVT.

J is TRBJ2-3 and V is TRBV9; D is possibly TRBD1 (5 bases). This CDR3 comprises 17 residues. The germline V and J ends were trimmed by 1 base and 0 bases, with 15 bases remaining between them. Germline assignment: CDR1 SGDLS and CDR2 YYNGEE. In nucleotides, the CDR3 is TGTGCCAGCAGCGTACTAGGCGGAGCAGGGAGCACAGATACGCAGTATTTT. This encodes CASSVLGGAGSTDTQYF.

The CDR3 nucleotides read TGTGCCAGCAGCACCCCCGGGGGGAGGGTTAGCACAGATACGCAGTATTTT. Translating it yields CASSTPGGRVSTDTQYF. This chain links TRBV7-8 with TRBJ2-3; TRBD2 agrees at 7 bases. With 5 bases clipped from V and 0 bases from J, the junction kept 11 bases outside the gene matches. From germline, CDR1 is SGHVS and CDR2 FQNEAQ. The CDR3 is 17 amino acids.

The V gene is TRBV7-8, the J gene TRBJ2-5; 7 bases align to TRBD2. After removal of 5 bases from V and 5 bases from J, the junction contained 11 bases not matched to a gene. Germline values: CDR1 SGHVS, CDR2 FQNEAQ. The CDR3 has 15 residues. CDR3 DNA: TGTGCCAGCAGCCCCCGGGGGGACCGCGCGGAGACCCAGTACTTC. Its translation: CASSPRGDRAETQYF.

The CDR3 loop is CAGGAGPYEQYF. The CDR3, as DNA: TGTGCCGGAGGGGCAGGGCCCTACGAGCAGTACTTC. This chain connects TRBV28 to TRBJ2-7, with D perhaps matching TRBD2 (6 bases). The CDR3 is 12 residues long. Germline V gene data show CDR1 as MDHEN and CDR2 as SYDVKM. Trimming removed 11 bases at V and 2 bases at J, with 13 bases between.

This chain uses TRBV14 with TRBJ2-7; D gene uncertain. From germline, CDR1 is SGHDN and CDR2 FVKESK. The CDR3 is 15 amino acids. Trimming left V 0 bases short and J 5 bases short, with 14 bases between. Written as DNA, the CDR3 is TGTGCCAGCAGCCAAGAGAGAGGTTGGGGTAACGAGCAGTACTTC. Translating gives CASSQERGWGNEQYF.

The V call is TRBV15, the J call TRBJ1-6; D gene unclear. This CDR3 contains 16 residues. Trimming cost V 0 bases and J 6 bases, with 12 bases left between them. CDR1 LNHNV and CDR2 YYDKDF come from the germline V gene (reference sequence). CDR3 amino acids: CATSRDRGSFNSPLHF. CDR3 DNA: TGTGCCACCAGCAGAGACCGAGGCTCGTTTAATTCACCCCTCCACTTT.

This sequence joins TRBV30 and TRBJ2-1; 7 nucleotides match TRBD1. The germline V gene has CDR1 GTSNPN and CDR2 SVGIG (reference sequence). J was trimmed by 2 bases and V by 4 bases; bases with no gene match: 5. The CDR3 length is 14 residues. This chain's CDR3 is CAWTRTGPYNEQFF. The CDR3 DNA sequence: TGTGCCTGGACCCGGACAGGCCCCTACAATGAGCAGTTCTTC. Supplemented by reference TRBV30 and TRBJ2-1, the full variable domain reads SQTIHQWPATLVQPVGSPLSLECTVEGTSNPNLYWYRQAAGRGLQLLFYSVGIGQISSEVPQNLSASRPQDRQFILSSKKLLLSDSGFYLCAWTRTGPYNEQFFGPGTRLTVL.

This clone came up once. The chain combines TRBV4-1 with TRBJ2-3; D possibly corresponds to TRBD2 (6 bases). The CDR3 has 14 residues. From germline, CDR1 is MGHRA and CDR2 YSYEKL. Trimming stripped 1 base from V and 3 bases from J, with 8 bases between. The chain's CDR3 is CASSQAEGTDTQYF. The CDR3 DNA sequence: TGCGCCAGCAGCCAAGCGGAGGGAACAGATACGCAGTATTTT.

The genes are TRBV1 and TRBJ2-7. TRBV1 corresponds to a pseudogene. This CDR3 comprises 16 residues. The CDR3 reads CTSSQDRGPYTYEQYF. The CDR3 DNA reads as TGCACCAGCAGCCAAGACCGAGGACCTTATACCTACGAGCAGTACTTC.

This chain links TRBV28 with TRBJ2-1; possible D gene TRBD2, 5 bases. V lost 7 bases and J lost 0, with 13 bases in between. The CDR3 contains 15 residues. Germline-derived CDR1 and CDR2 are MDHEN and SYDVKM. This chain's CDR3 is CASNPSRASYNEQFF. The CDR3 region has the DNA TGTGCCAGCAACCCTTCGCGGGCCTCCTACAATGAGCAGTTCTTC.

V usage is TRBV5-8 and J usage is TRBJ2-1, with D possibly matching TRBD2 (6 bases). Germline V gives CDR1 SGHTS, CDR2 YDEGEE. Trimming shortened V by 0 bases and J by 8 bases, and 15 bases separated the two germline ends. The CDR3 runs to 15 residues. This CDR3 reads CASSLGTGSFDEQFF. CDR3 DNA: TGTGCCAGCAGCTTGGGTACCGGGAGCTTTGATGAGCAGTTCTTC.

This chain connects TRBV29-1 to TRBJ2-7; TRBD1 aligns across 7 bases. CDR1 and CDR2 from the germline V gene are SQVTM and ANQGSEA. V dropped 5 bases and J dropped 7; count of bases not matched to a gene: 17. This CDR3 has 15 residues. CDR3 nucleotides: TGCAGCGTTTCCCATTTAGGACAGGCCTCGGGGGAGCAGTACTTC. Protein product: CSVSHLGQASGEQYF.

This rearrangement joins TRBV13 to TRBJ1-1; 11 bases are a match to TRBD1. CDR3 length: 15 residues. Germline V lookup: CDR1 PRHDT, CDR2 FYEKMQ (reference sequence). The ends lost 4 bases at V and 3 bases at J; junction bases unmatched: 4. Written as DNA, the CDR3 is TGTGCCAGCAGCTCGCCGGGACAGGGGGACACTGAAGCTTTCTTT. This encodes CASSSPGQGDTEAFF.

The chain has TRBV6-6 and TRBJ1-5, with D uncertain. The germline CDR1 and CDR2 sequences are MNHNY and SVGAGI (reference sequence). The CDR3 totals 16 residues. Trimming took off 0 bases at V and 7 bases at J, with 16 bases between the two ends. The CDR3 loop reads CASSYSGEGGPQPQHF. The CDR3 region has the DNA TGTGCCAGCAGTTACTCGGGCGAGGGAGGGCCCCAGCCCCAGCATTTT.

This chain uses TRBV15 with TRBJ2-5; D call uncertain. The V end lost 1 base, the J end lost 3 bases, and 12 bases lay between the germline ends. Germline assignment: CDR1 LNHNV and CDR2 YYDKDF (reference sequence). CDR3 length: 15 residues. CDR3 amino acids: CATSRARLREETQYF. CDR3 bases: TGTGCCACCAGCAGAGCTAGGTTGCGAGAAGAGACCCAGTACTTC.

This sequence joins TRBV28 and TRBJ2-3; unclear D gene. The CDR3 length is 17 residues. V lost 1 base, J lost 0 bases, and 14 bases lay in between. The V gene's germline CDR1 is MDHEN and CDR2 SYDVKM. CDR3 sequence: CASSLSYLDRSTDTQYF. The CDR3 DNA is TGTGCCAGCAGTTTATCCTACCTGGACCGTAGCACAGATACGCAGTATTTT.

The rearrangement uses TRBV5-5 and TRBJ2-7; D remains unclear. V lost 0 bases and J 3 bases, leaving 10 bases between the germline ends. The germline gives CDR1 SGHKS, CDR2 YYEKEE (reference sequence). The CDR3 totals 14 residues. The CDR3 nucleotides read TGTGCCAGCAGCTTGGTCAGACCAAGCTACGAGCAGTACTTC. Its protein is CASSLVRPSYEQYF.

The CDR3 DNA follows: TGTGCCAGCAGCACGGGACAGGGGAATGAAAAACTGTTTTTT. Translated: CASSTGQGNEKLFF. This chain links TRBV7-9 with TRBJ1-4; 10 bases fit TRBD1. This CDR3 comprises 14 residues. The germline gives CDR1 SEHNR, CDR2 FQNEAQ (reference sequence). The V segment lost 5 bases and the J segment 5 bases; nucleotides outside the gene matches: 2.

J is TRBJ2-7 and V is TRBV29-1, with a tentative D call TRBD1 (7 bases). CDR3 length equals 11 residues. The germline gives CDR1 SQVTM, CDR2 ANQGSEA. Trimming shortened V by 7 bases and J by 5 bases, and 12 bases separated the two germline ends. The DNA for the CDR3 is TGCAGCGCTGCCAGGGGGGACGAGCAGTACTTC. Its translation: CSAARGDEQYF.